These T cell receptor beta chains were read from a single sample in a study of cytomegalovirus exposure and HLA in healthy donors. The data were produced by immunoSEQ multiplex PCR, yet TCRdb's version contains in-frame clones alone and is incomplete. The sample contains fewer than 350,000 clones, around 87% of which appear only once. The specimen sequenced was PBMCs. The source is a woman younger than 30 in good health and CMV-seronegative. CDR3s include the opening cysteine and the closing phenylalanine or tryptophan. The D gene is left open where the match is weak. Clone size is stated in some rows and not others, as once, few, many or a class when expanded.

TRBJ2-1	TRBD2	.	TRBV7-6	TGTGCCAGCAGTCAAACTAGCGGGAGGGGGGGTGATGAGCAGTTCTTC	CASSQTSGRGGDEQFF
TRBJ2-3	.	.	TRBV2	TGTGCCAGCAGTGATATTAGTCTCACAGATACGCAGTATTTT	CASSDISLTDTQYF
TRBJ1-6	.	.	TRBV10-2	TGCGCCAGCCAGGACAGAAGTTATAATTCACCCCTCCACTTT	CASQDRSYNSPLHF
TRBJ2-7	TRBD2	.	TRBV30	TGTGCCTGGAGGTCGGGGGGGGAGGAGCAGTACTTC	CAWRSGGEEQYF
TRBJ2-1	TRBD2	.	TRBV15	TGTGCCACCAGCAGAGATCTAGCGGGAACCTACAATGAGCAGTTCTTC	CATSRDLAGTYNEQFF
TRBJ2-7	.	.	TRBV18	TGTGCCAGCTCACCACTTGCCCTAGGGGACGAGCAGTACTTC	CASSPLALGDEQYF
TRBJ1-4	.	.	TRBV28	TGTGCCAGCAGTTCCTTTGGGGCAGGTGCAACTAATGAAAAACTGTTTTTT	CASSSFGAGATNEKLFF
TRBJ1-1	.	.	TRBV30	TGTGCCTGGAGTCCCCGTGACACTGAAGCTTTCTTT	CAWSPRDTEAFF
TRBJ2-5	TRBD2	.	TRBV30	TGTGCCTGGAGTTTGGGAGGGGCGACCCAGTACTTC	CAWSLGGATQYF
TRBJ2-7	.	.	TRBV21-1	TGTGCCAGCAGCAAAGACGGGACTAGGGTCGCCTACGAGCAGTACTTC	CASSKDGTRVAYEQYF
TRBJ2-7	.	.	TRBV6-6	TGTGCCAGCAGTTATTTGGTCGGGTACGAGCAGTACTTC	CASSYLVGYEQYF
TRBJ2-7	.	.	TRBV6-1	TGTGCCAGCAGTGCCCCGGCAGGGCCTTTCTACGAGCAGTACTTC	CASSAPAGPFYEQYF
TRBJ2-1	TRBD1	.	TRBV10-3	TGTGCCTCTCAACCGGACAGGGGAGGCTTGAGGGAGCAGTTCTTC	CASQPDRGGLREQFF
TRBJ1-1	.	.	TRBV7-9	TGTGCCAGCAGCCGACGGGGGGAGAACACTGAAGCTTTCTTT	CASSRRGENTEAFF
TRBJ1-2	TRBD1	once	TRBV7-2	TGTGCCAGCAGCTTAGTTGGGACAGGGGAAGGTGGCTACACCTTC	CASSLVGTGEGGYTF
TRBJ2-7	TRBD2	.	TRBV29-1	TGCAGCGCTGGGACTAGCGGGAACTACGAGCAGTACTTC	CSAGTSGNYEQYF
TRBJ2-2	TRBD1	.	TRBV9	TGTGCCAGCAGCGTAGCGACTGGACAGGGGTACACCGGGGAGCTGTTTTTT	CASSVATGQGYTGELFF
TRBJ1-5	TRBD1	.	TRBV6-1	TGTGCCAGCAGTGAGGGACAGGGGGTTCCTAATCTCGTACAGCCCCAGCATTTT	CASSEGQGVPNLVQPQHF
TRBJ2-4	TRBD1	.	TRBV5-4	TGTGCCAGCAGTAGCAGACAGGGGAGCAACATTCAGTACTTC	CASSSRQGSNIQYF
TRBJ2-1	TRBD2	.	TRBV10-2	TGCGCCAGCAATCAGGGACGTGGACTAGCGGGAGATGAGCAGTTCTTC	CASNQGRGLAGDEQFF
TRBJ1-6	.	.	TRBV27	TGTGCCAGCAGTCCCGGGTGGAGCCAGTCTAGGTCACCCCTCCACTTT	CASSPGWSQSRSPLHF
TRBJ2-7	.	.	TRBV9	TGTGCCAGCAGCGTAGGACAGGAGAACTACGAGCAGTACTTC	CASSVGQENYEQYF
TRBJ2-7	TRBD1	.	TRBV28	TGTGCCAGCACCGGGACCCGACTTCGACAGGGTGGGGCAAACTACGAGCAGTACTTC	CASTGTRLRQGGANYEQYF
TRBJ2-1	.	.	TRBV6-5	TGTGCCAGCAAAGAAATGGGGGGTTACAATGAGCAGTTCTTC	CASKEMGGYNEQFF
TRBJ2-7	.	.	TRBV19	TGTGCCAGTAGTATAGCCCCAGGATCCTACGAGCAGTACTTC	CASSIAPGSYEQYF
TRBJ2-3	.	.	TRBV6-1	TGTGCCAGCAGAGTCGTGAGGGATACGCAGTATTTT	CASRVVRDTQYF
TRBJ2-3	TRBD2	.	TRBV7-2	TGTGCCAGCAGCCCCGGACTAGCTGCGCAGTATTTT	CASSPGLAAQYF
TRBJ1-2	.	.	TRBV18	TGTGCCAGCTCACCTGGGGGCCCCATTGTTTTGGGCTACACCTTC	CASSPGGPIVLGYTF
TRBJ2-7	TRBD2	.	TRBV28	TGTGCCAGCAGTAGGGGCCCAGCGGGAGTAGCCCCCTACGAGCAGTACTTC	CASSRGPAGVAPYEQYF
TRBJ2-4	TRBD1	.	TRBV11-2	TGTGCCAGCAGCTCCCTGAGGGGGCCCCGAATCAAAAACATTCAGTACTTC	CASSSLRGPRIKNIQYF
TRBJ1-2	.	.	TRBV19	TGTGCCAGTAGTCCCCAGCGGGGCTATGGCTACACCTTC	CASSPQRGYGYTF
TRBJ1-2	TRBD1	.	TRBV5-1	TGCGCCAGCAGCGCCAGTACAGGGGGTAACTATGGCTACACCTTC	CASSASTGGNYGYTF
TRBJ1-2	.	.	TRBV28	TGTGCCAGCAGTCCCAGGGTTACTGATGGCTACACCTTC	CASSPRVTDGYTF
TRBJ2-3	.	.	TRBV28	TGTGCCACCAACCCGCGGGGCAACACAGATACGCAGTATTTT	CATNPRGNTDTQYF
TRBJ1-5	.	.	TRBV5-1	TGCGCCAGCAGCGGAGAACCAGATCAGCCCCAGCATTTT	CASSGEPDQPQHF
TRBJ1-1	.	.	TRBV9	TGTGCCAGCAGCGTAAACAGGGTAGGAACTGAAGCTTTCTTT	CASSVNRVGTEAFF
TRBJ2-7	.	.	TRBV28	TGTGCCACCTCCGGGACACCCTACGAGCAGTACTTC	CATSGTPYEQYF
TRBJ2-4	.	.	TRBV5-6	TGTGCCAGCAGCTACCAAGTCGGAGCCAAAAACATTCAGTACTTC	CASSYQVGAKNIQYF
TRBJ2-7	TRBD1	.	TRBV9	TGTGCCAGCAGCGTAGACGGGACAGCCTACGAGCAGTACTTC	CASSVDGTAYEQYF
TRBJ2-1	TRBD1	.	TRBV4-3	TGCGCCAGCAGCCACCCCGGACAGGGGGCCCGGGGTGAGCAGTTCTTC	CASSHPGQGARGEQFF
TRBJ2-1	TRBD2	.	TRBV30	TGTGCCTGGACACCCTCCGCCGCGGGACTACCTCCGTACAATGAGCAGTTCTTC	CAWTPSAAGLPPYNEQFF
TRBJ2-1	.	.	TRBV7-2	TGTGCCAGCAGTCCACACCCAGGAGGTGTAACCAATGAGCAGTTCTTC	CASSPHPGGVTNEQFF
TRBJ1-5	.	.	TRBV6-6	TGTGCCAGCAGTTACTCGAGCGGATACAATCAGCCCCAGCATTTT	CASSYSSGYNQPQHF
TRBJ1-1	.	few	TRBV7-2	TGTGCCAGCAGCTTAGCGGCGAACACTGAAGCTTTCTTT	CASSLAANTEAFF
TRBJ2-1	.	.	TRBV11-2	TGTGCCAGCAGCCAAAGCCGCGCGGGCCCAGGGCAGTTCTTC	CASSQSRAGPGQFF
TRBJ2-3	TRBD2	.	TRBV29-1	TGCAGCGTTGATGGGACTAGCGGGATAGTATATACGCAGTATTTT	CSVDGTSGIVYTQYF
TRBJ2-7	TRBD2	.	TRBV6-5	TGTGCCAGCAGTCTTTCACTAGCGGGAGAGGGCGAGCAGTACTTC	CASSLSLAGEGEQYF
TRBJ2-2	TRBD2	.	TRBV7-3	TGTGCCAGCAGCCTGGGCATAGCGGGAGGTTTTACCGGGGAGCTGTTTTTT	CASSLGIAGGFTGELFF
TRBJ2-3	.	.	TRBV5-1	TGCGCCAGCGGCGGGGGCACAGATACGCAGTATTTT	CASGGGTDTQYF
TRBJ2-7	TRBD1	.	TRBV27	TGTGCCAGCAGTTATGGACAGGGTTTTTACGAGCAGTACTTC	CASSYGQGFYEQYF
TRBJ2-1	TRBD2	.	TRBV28	TGTGCCAGCAAGGTATTGGGGCTAGCGGGATTTGAGCAGTTCTTC	CASKVLGLAGFEQFF